The following is a T cell receptor beta chain sequence with its context. Antigen: not known. CDR3 length: 15 amino acids. V was trimmed by 1 base and J by 4 bases, leaving 11 bases between them. CDR1 and CDR2 (germline): LNHNV, YYDKDF (reference sequence). Before the COVID-19 pandemic, during about 2010-2019, CD4+ T cells were taken from unexposed donors. After roughly 9 days of culture, CD4+ T cells were isolated. The data belong to a study of CD4 T cells in relation to SARS-CoV-2 and coronaviruses. On the study more broadly: PBMCs were cultured with antigen for over 8 days before TCR beta sequencing. Notes on the study in general: No crossreactivity against non-spike viral proteins was tested here.

This table comes from immunoSEQ multiplex PCR, and its TCRdb copy is limited to in-frame clones, with some not included. The data show 20,000 to 25,000 clones, roughly 79% seen once. The clonotype originates from a human donor in good health. The chain employs TRBV15 and TRBJ2-1, with D possibly being TRBD2 (6 bases). Sequences were obtained from CD4+ T cells from PBMCs, cultured in vitro. The CDR3 bases are TGTGCCACCAGCAGAGCCCTAGCGCTATACAATGAGCAGTTCTTC. It encodes CATSRALALYNEQFF.